This is a list of T cell receptor beta chains from one sample in a study of blood T cell repertoires in COVID-19. Assay: immunoSEQ multiplex PCR; the TCRdb copy retains only in-frame clones and omits some. The sample carries about 210,000 clones, 89% recorded once. The source material was peripheral blood. The receptor set was obtained from a middle-aged woman with acute or convalescent COVID-19. Each CDR3 is given with its conserved first and last residue. The order of the fields is V gene, clone size, D gene, J gene, CDR3 DNA, CDR3 protein. A D gene is named only where the DNA matches it firmly. Part of the rows lack a size; the others show once, few, many or a class for expanded clones.

>TRBV6-5|once|NA|TRBJ1-5
TGTGCCAGCGCCCGACTCATGCAGCCCCAGCATTTT
CASARLMQPQHF
>TRBV2|many|TRBD2|TRBJ2-5
TGTGCCAGCAGCCGGCGGGGGGGCCAAGAGACCCAGTACTTC
CASSRRGGQETQYF
>TRBV6-5|NA|NA|TRBJ2-3
TGTGCCAGCAATTGGGAGGATACGCAGTATTTT
CASNWEDTQYF
>TRBV6-6|NA|TRBD1|TRBJ1-6
TGTGCCAGCAGTGACAGGGGTTCTGAGAATTCACCCCTCCACTTT
CASSDRGSENSPLHF
>TRBV7-2|NA|TRBD1|TRBJ1-2
TGTGCCAGCAGCTTAGTCCCGGGGCAGGGGGCGCGAGGCTACACCTTC
CASSLVPGQGARGYTF
>TRBV12-3/TRBV12-4|NA|TRBD1|TRBJ1-6
TGTGCCAGCAGCCGACAGGGAAGTCTAGCCCTCCACTTT
CASSRQGSLALHF
>TRBV3-1/TRBV3-2|NA|NA|TRBJ1-6
TGTGCCAGCAGCCACACATATAATTCACCCCTCCACTTT
CASSHTYNSPLHF
>TRBV2|NA|TRBD1|TRBJ1-2
TGTGCCAGCAGCCCGGGACAGCGAATCTATGGCTACACCTTC
CASSPGQRIYGYTF
>TRBV19|NA|NA|TRBJ2-6
TGTGCCAGTAGTATTGAGGTCTCTGGGGCCAACGTCCTGACTTTC
CASSIEVSGANVLTF
>TRBV15|once|TRBD1|TRBJ2-3
TGTGCCACCAGCAGTTACCCCAGGGGGCTGGGAGATACGCAGTATTTT
CATSSYPRGLGDTQYF
>TRBV9|NA|TRBD1|TRBJ1-1
TGTGCCAGCAGCGCGACAGGGGGCAACACTGAAGCTTTCTTT
CASSATGGNTEAFF
>TRBV5-4|NA|TRBD1|TRBJ1-1
TGTGCCAGCAGCTCATTGGACCGGACAGGGGCGTATAAAGCTTTCTTT
CASSSLDRTGAYKAFF
>TRBV30|NA|NA|TRBJ1-2
TGTGCCTGGAGTGTAAACACCTATGGCTACACCTTC
CAWSVNTYGYTF
>TRBV4-1|NA|NA|TRBJ1-3
TGCGCCAGCAGCCAAGTTGGGGGGGCTAGCTCTGGAAACACCATATATTTT
CASSQVGGASSGNTIYF
>TRBV19|NA|TRBD1|TRBJ1-1
TGTGCCAGTAGTAGCTCCCCGGGACAGATGAACACTGAAGCTTTCTTT
CASSSSPGQMNTEAFF
>TRBV11-3|NA|NA|TRBJ2-2
TGTGCCAGCAGCCCCGGAGTGGGGGAGCTGTTTTTT
CASSPGVGELFF
>TRBV6-1|NA|TRBD1|TRBJ1-1
TGTGCCAGCAGTGAAATTCACAGGGGGTGGACTGAAGCTTTCTTT
CASSEIHRGWTEAFF
>TRBV7-7|NA|NA|TRBJ1-2
TGTGCCGGGATATGGGCGGGATGCTATGGCTACACCTTC
CAGIWAGCYGYTF
>TRBV9|NA|NA|TRBJ2-3
TGTGCCAGCAGCGTAGGTGTCGAGCGGCGCACAGATACGCAGTATTTT
CASSVGVERRTDTQYF
>TRBV6-6|once|TRBD1|TRBJ1-5
TGTGCCAGCAGCTCAGGACAGGGAGGACCTCAGCCCCAGCATTTT
CASSSGQGGPQPQHF
>TRBV10-3|NA|NA|TRBJ1-1
TGTGCCATCAGTGAAGTTATAGGCACAGGGTCATATCTTGAAGCTTTCTTT
CAISEVIGTGSYLEAFF
>TRBV4-1|NA|NA|TRBJ1-2
TGCGCCAGCAGCCTCGCGTTCTTACGAGCGGACTATGGCTACACCTTC
CASSLAFLRADYGYTF
>TRBV10-3|few|TRBD1|TRBJ1-2
TGTGCCACCTGGGGGGACAGGGGGCCGAATAACTATGGCTACACCTTC
CATWGDRGPNNYGYTF
>TRBV19|NA|NA|TRBJ1-1
TGTGCCAGTAGTAAGGGACATTCGAACACTGAAGCTTTCTTT
CASSKGHSNTEAFF